The 16 T cell receptor beta chains given below trace back to one sample, sequenced in a study of human T cells and chemical hapten exposure. The time point is: patch test 2, 6 weeks after DPC sensitization. As for treatment: therapeutic diphenylcyclopropenone sensitization with weekly scalp DPC. From the RACE reads, TCRdb called clonotypes with MiXCR, one entry per CDR3 protein. This sample yields approximately 100,000 distinct CDR3 sequences, of which about a tenth are seen a single time; approximately 2.8% belongs to the top ten. Sequences were derived from whole blood, sampled in connection with sensitization to the hapten diphenylcyclopropenone (DPC). These receptors all come from a woman aged 40 to 50 with alopecia areata. Some clones in this sample may be carry-over from other donors' samples.

There are a few counts of this clonotype. The chain carries TRBV5-1 and TRBJ1-6; D uncertain. Trimming pared 0 bases from V and 10 bases from J, leaving 14 bases between. The CDR3 runs 15 residues. CDR1 SGHRS and CDR2 YFSETQ come from the germline V gene. This CDR3 is CASSLGVGGRSPLHF. The CDR3 DNA reads as TGCGCCAGCAGCTTGGGGGTCGGTGGAAGATCACCCCTCCACTTT.

This clonotype was observed a few times. The gene calls are TRBV11-2 and TRBJ2-3; D remains unclear. V was cut by 1 base and J by 2 bases, with 7 bases left in between. The CDR3 covers 14 residues. In germline, CDR1 is SGHAT, CDR2 FQNNGV. The DNA for the CDR3 is TGTGCCAGCAGCTTAGCCAGGATCACAGATACGCAGTATTTT. Translation gives CASSLARITDTQYF.

This clonotype was observed many times. The V call is TRBV28, the J call TRBJ2-1; D gene unclear. CDR3 length: 12 amino acids. Germline V lookup: CDR1 MDHEN, CDR2 SYDVKM. Between the trimmed V and J ends, which lost 2 bases and 6 bases, there was a span of 5 bases. CDR3 in DNA: TGTGCCAGCAGTTTAGGCGGCAATGAGCAGTTCTTC. This sequence encodes CASSLGGNEQFF.

This clonotype was found many times. J is TRBJ1-2 and V is TRBV3-2. TRBV3-2 is tagged as a pseudogene. This CDR3 region has 20 residues. Written as DNA, the CDR3 is TGTGCCAGCAGCCAAAAGCACTCGGGGTACGAACCCGATCCAAACTATGGCTACACCTTC. Its translation: CASSQKHSGYEPDPNYGYTF.

The chain links TRBV1 to TRBJ2-7; TRBD1 is the table's D call, not checked against the DNA. TRBV1 is classified as a pseudogene. This CDR3 spans 14 amino acids. In DNA form, the CDR3 reads TGCACCAGCAGCCACCAGGACGGACAATACGAGCAGTACTTC. Translation: CTSSHQDGQYEQYF.

This clonotype showed up just a few times. This chain uses TRBV3-1 with TRBJ1-4; a possible D gene is TRBD1 (6 bases). This CDR3 region has 11 residues. In germline, CDR1 is LGHDT, CDR2 YNNKEL (reference sequence). Deletions cut 4 bases from V and 13 bases from J, with 10 bases between. For the CDR3, the DNA is TGTGCCAGCAGCCTACAGGGAGGACTGTTTTTT. Residues: CASSLQGGLFF.

This clonotype was observed a handful of times. This chain links TRBV19 with TRBJ1-2; no firm D call. Trimming took off 11 bases at V and 6 bases at J, with 10 bases between the two ends. From germline, CDR1 is LNHDA and CDR2 SQIVND (reference sequence). The CDR3 spans 10 residues. CDR3 nucleotide sequence: TGTGCCGCTTACAGTGATGGCTACACCTTC. It encodes CAAYSDGYTF.

This sequence joins TRBV25-1 and TRBJ2-6; 7 nucleotides match TRBD1. V shed 6 bases and J 7 bases; nucleotides not matched to a gene: 18. Germline V CDR1 and CDR2: MGHDK, SYGVNS. The CDR3 is 18 amino acids. The DNA of the CDR3 is TGTGCCAGCAGCCCTTACGGCGACAGGGTTCGTGGAGCCAACGTCCTGACTTTC. Translation gives CASSPYGDRVRGANVLTF.

This clonotype was seen repeatedly, ten times or more. The V gene is TRBV6-1, the J gene TRBJ1-5; TRBD1 agrees at 8 bases. CDR3 size: 13 residues. Germline V lookup: CDR1 MNHNS, CDR2 SASEGT. V dropped 6 bases and J dropped 7; count of bases not matched to a gene: 5. The chain's CDR3 is CASRAGQGQPQHF. In nucleotides, the CDR3 is TGTGCCAGCAGGGCTGGACAGGGACAGCCCCAGCATTTT.

This clonotype has only a few counts. The genes are TRBV9 and TRBJ2-7, with 9 bases identical to TRBD2. Trimming took 0 bases from V and 0 from J; bases not matched to a gene: 7. This CDR3 spans 17 amino acids. The germline CDR1 and CDR2 sequences are SGDLS and YYNGEE. CDR3 nucleotides: TGTGCCAGCAGCGTAGGGACTAGCGACCCCCTCTCCTACGAGCAGTACTTC. The encoded protein is CASSVGTSDPLSYEQYF.

This clonotype was seen ten or more times. The CDR3 loop is CAWKPDSETQYF. CDR3 bases: TGTGCCTGGAAGCCGGATTCGGAGACCCAGTACTTC. The chain carries TRBV30 and TRBJ2-5, with D hard to call. The germline V and J ends were trimmed by 4 bases and 5 bases, with 11 bases remaining between them. The germline V gene has CDR1 GTSNPN and CDR2 SVGIG (reference sequence). This CDR3 has 12 residues. Full variable domain (missing parts from reference TRBV30 and TRBJ2-5): SQTIHQWPATLVQPVGSPLSLECTVEGTSNPNLYWYRQAAGRGLQLLFYSVGIGQISSEVPQNLSASRPQDRQFILSSKKLLLSDSGFYLCAWKPDSETQYFGPGTRLLVL.

V gene TRBV6-2 or TRBV6-3 combines with J gene TRBJ1-5; D is unresolved. The length of the CDR3 is 15 residues. The germline V and J ends were trimmed by 2 bases and 7 bases, with 15 bases remaining between them. Germline CDR1 and CDR2: MNHEY and SVGEGT. The chain's CDR3 is CASSYVPGSGQPQHF. The CDR3 DNA is TGTGCCAGCAGTTACGTTCCGGGGTCCGGGCAGCCCCAGCATTTT.

This clonotype appeared a few times. J is TRBJ2-7 and V is TRBV5-1, with 10 nucleotides matching TRBD2. The CDR3 has 16 residues. Germline lookup yields CDR1 SGHRS and CDR2 YFSETQ. The junction had 7 bases not matched to a gene; V was cut back by 0 bases and J by 4 bases. The CDR3 coding sequence is TGCGCCAGCAGCTTGGCCGGGGCTAGCGGGGGATACGAGCAGTACTTC. Amino acid sequence: CASSLAGASGGYEQYF. The whole variable domain, remainder taken from reference TRBV5-1 and TRBJ2-7, is KAGVTQTPRYLIKTRGQQVTLSCSPISGHRSVSWYQQTPGQGLQFLFEYFSETQRNKGNFPGRFSGRQFSNSRSEMNVSTLELGDSALYLCASSLAGASGGYEQYFGPGTRLTVT.

This clonotype came up many times. The chain combines TRBV7-2 with TRBJ2-4; perhaps TRBD2 as D (5 bases). The V end lost 1 base, the J end lost 6 bases, and 10 bases lay between the germline ends. The germline V gene encodes CDR1 SGHTA and CDR2 FQGNSA. The CDR3 covers 14 residues. This CDR3 reads CASSLDRGINIQYF. The CDR3 nucleotides are TGTGCCAGCAGCTTAGATCGGGGAATAAACATTCAGTACTTC.

The V call is TRBV15, the J call TRBJ1-2; 12 nucleotides align to TRBD1. Trimming cost V 4 bases and J 7 bases; bases outside gene matches: 4. This CDR3 is 14 amino acids long. CDR1 and CDR2 (germline): LNHNV, YYDKDF (reference sequence). The CDR3 protein is CATSMGQGAFGYTF. CDR3 coding DNA: TGTGCCACCAGCATGGGACAGGGGGCGTTTGGCTACACCTTC.

This clonotype was seen ten or more times. This chain joins TRBV7-8 and TRBJ2-6; 7 nucleotides agree with TRBD1. V shed 5 bases and J 2 bases; nucleotides not matched to a gene: 9. The germline gives CDR1 SGHVS, CDR2 FQNEAQ. CDR3 size: 17 residues. The CDR3 sequence: CASSNRGPQAGANVLTF. The CDR3 DNA reads TGTGCCAGCAGCAACAGGGGTCCTCAGGCTGGGGCCAACGTCCTGACTTTC.